This T cell receptor beta chain is from a study of T cell changes during pregnancy in multiple sclerosis. Produced via immunoSEQ multiplex PCR; TCRdb's table is partial and in-frame only. The sample includes 43,000 or so clones, approximately 90% of them seen just once. The CDR3 extends over 13 amino acids. Trimming left V 6 bases short and J 5 bases short, with 12 bases between. CDR1 SGHTA and CDR2 FQGNSA come from the germline V gene. The TCR comes from a female donor with multiple sclerosis, enrolled in a pregnancy study. Sequenced material: peripheral blood, taken in the first trimester of pregnancy. The chain has TRBV7-2 and TRBJ2-3; tentative D call: TRBD2 (6 bases). The CDR3 DNA reads as TGTGCCAGCAGTCGTCGGGGAGGAGATACGCAGTATTTT. This sequence encodes CASSRRGGDTQYF.